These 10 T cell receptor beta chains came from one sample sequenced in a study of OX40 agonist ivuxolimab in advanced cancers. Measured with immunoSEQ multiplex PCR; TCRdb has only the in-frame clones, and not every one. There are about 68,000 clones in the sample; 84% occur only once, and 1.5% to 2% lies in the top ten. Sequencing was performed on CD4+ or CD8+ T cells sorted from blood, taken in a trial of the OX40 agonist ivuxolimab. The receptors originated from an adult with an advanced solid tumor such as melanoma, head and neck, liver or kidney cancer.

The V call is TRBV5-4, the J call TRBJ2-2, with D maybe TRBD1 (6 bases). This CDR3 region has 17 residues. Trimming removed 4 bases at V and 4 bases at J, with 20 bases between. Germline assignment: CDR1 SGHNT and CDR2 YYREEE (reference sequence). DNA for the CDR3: TGTGCCAGCAGCGCAGCCCCCCCTCCAGGGGTCACCGGGGAGCTGTTTTTT. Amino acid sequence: CASSAAPPPGVTGELFF.

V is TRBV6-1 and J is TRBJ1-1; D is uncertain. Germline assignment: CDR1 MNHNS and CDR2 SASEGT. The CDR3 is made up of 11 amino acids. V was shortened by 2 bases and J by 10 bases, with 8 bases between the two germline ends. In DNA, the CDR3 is TGTGCCAGCAGTGAACAGGAGGGAGCTTTCTTT. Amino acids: CASSEQEGAFF.

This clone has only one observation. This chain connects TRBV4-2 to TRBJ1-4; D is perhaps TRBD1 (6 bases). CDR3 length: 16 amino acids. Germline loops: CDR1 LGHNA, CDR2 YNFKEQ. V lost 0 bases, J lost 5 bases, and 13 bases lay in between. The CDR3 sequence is CASSQEWNRANEKLFF. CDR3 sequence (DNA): TGTGCCAGCAGCCAAGAATGGAACAGGGCCAATGAAAAACTGTTTTTT.

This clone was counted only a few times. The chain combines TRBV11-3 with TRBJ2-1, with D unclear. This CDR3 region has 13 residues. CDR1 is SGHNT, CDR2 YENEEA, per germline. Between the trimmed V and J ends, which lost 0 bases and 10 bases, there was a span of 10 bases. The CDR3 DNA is TGTGCCAGCAGCTTAGATTTCTCCCCCGAGCAGTTCTTC. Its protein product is CASSLDFSPEQFF. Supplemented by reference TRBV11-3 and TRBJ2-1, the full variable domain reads EAGVVQSPRYKIIEKKQPVAFWCNPISGHNTLYWYLQNLGQGPELLIRYENEEAVDDSQLPKDRFSAERLKGVDSTLKIQPAELGDSAVYLCASSLDFSPEQFFGPGTRLTVL.

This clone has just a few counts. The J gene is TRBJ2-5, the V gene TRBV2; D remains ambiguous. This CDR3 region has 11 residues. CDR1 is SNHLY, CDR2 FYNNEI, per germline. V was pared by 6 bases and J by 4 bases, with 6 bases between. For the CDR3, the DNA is TGTGCCAGCAGAATTGGAGAGACCCAGTACTTC. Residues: CASRIGETQYF.

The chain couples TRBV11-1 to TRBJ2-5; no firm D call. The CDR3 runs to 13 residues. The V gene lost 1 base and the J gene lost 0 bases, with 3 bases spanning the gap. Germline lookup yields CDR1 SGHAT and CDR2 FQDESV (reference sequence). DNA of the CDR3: TGTGCCAGCAGCTTAGATTACCAAGAGACCCAGTACTTC. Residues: CASSLDYQETQYF.

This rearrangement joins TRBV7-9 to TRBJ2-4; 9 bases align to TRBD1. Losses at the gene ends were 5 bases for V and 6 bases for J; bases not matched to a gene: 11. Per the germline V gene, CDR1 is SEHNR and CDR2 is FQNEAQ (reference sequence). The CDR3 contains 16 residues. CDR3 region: CASSPPGQGSRNIQYF. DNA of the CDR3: TGTGCCAGCAGCCCGCCCGGACAGGGGAGCCGAAACATTCAGTACTTC.

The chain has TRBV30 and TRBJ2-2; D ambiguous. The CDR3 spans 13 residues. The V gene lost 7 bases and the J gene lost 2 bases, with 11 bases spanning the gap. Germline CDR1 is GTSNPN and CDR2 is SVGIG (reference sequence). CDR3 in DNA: TGTGCCTCCAAGGCCAGAAACACCGGGGAGCTGTTTTTT. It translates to CASKARNTGELFF.

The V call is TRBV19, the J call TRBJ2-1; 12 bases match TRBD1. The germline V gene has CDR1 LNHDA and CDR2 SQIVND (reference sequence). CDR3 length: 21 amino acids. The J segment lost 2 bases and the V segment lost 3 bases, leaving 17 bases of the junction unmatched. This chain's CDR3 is CASSISLSGTGGLRTYNEQFF. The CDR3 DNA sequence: TGTGCCAGTAGTATTTCCCTCTCCGGGACAGGGGGCTTGAGGACCTACAATGAGCAGTTCTTC.

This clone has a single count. CDR3 sequence (DNA): TGTGCCAGCAGCCGGACCGGGGCCGATTTTTCTGGAAACACCATATATTTT. Its protein product is CASSRTGADFSGNTIYF. The chain recombines TRBV14 with TRBJ1-3, with D possibly being TRBD1 (5 bases). This CDR3 has 17 amino acids. Looked up from germline, CDR1 is SGHDN and CDR2 is FVKESK. Trimming stripped 4 bases from V and 1 base from J, with 17 bases between.